This T cell receptor beta chain was sequenced for a study of T cells in Graves' hyperthyroidism and ophthalmopathy. Notes on the study in general: Most thyroid clonotypes expanded above 0.001 appeared in blood too.

Only one count was recorded for this clonotype. As yet, its antigen is unknown. Possible read error: a much larger clone is one base away. This CDR3 contains 14 residues. V shed 5 bases, J shed 7 bases, and the junction held 8 bases outside the gene matches. Germline CDR1 is SGHTA and CDR2 is FQGNSA. The patients, who ranged from 18 to 65 in age, presented with newly diagnosed hyperthyroidism lasting under 2 months. Together with thyroid ultrasound, orbital computed tomography, serum thyroxine and TRAb, clinical symptoms were used for diagnoses. It was less than 13 ml of fresh peripheral blood that supplied the PBMCs. Amplified TCR beta CDR3 regions derived from RNA transcripts. Initially, a first-round RT-PCR of the TCR CDR3 employed the HTBI primer set. TCRdb re-derived calls from the multiplex PCR reads in MiXCR, one entry per CDR3 protein. The repertoire holds some 420,000 distinct CDR3 sequences, with approximately 13% as singletons.

Sequencing input: blood. The sequence came from a woman under 30 with Graves' hyperthyroidism. The V call is TRBV7-2, the J call TRBJ1-2; 9 bases fit TRBD1. CDR3 sequence: CASSLDGQGTGYTF. The DNA for the CDR3 is TGTGCCAGCAGCCTCGACGGACAGGGGACTGGCTACACCTTC.